The clone carrying this TCR beta chain was observed a handful of times. What it binds is not known. CDR1 and CDR2 (germline): MNHEY, SMNVEV (reference sequence). V lost 3 bases and J 6 bases, leaving 11 bases between the germline ends. This CDR3 is 14 amino acids long. Treatment defined: approximately nine-day PBMC culture with coronavirus spike peptide pools or control peptides (ViraFEST assay). ViraFEST enlarged antigen-specific T cell populations with peptide pools and afterwards sequenced TCRs. Every well contained some 1.9 million PBMCs, which were grown with approximately 9 IU/ml IL-2 and about 9.5 ug/ml peptide pools. These data are taken from a study of vaccination and CD4 T cells after COVID-19. Overall study context: Sampling that followed vaccination took place a median about 71 days after dose two, within a range of 14 to 241. The stimulating agents, overlapping spike peptides, came from SARS-CoV-2, HCoV-NL63, HCoV-OC43 and HCoV-229E.

With the Oncomine TCR Beta short-read assay, DNA from cultured CD4+ T cells was sequenced. In TCRdb, the PCR reads were re-called with MiXCR into one record per CDR3 protein. The table lists 25,000 or so distinct CDR3 sequences, under 45% of them singletons. The chain carries TRBV27 and TRBJ2-2; perhaps TRBD1 as D (6 bases). Source: CD4+ T cells from blood, cultured in vitro, taken before SARS-CoV-2 vaccination. The source is a human donor who received a COVID-19 vaccine. The CDR3 DNA reads TGTGCCAGCAGTTTTAGGGCAGGGGCCGGGGAGCTGTTTTTT. Translating it yields CASSFRAGAGELFF.